Listed below are T cell receptor beta chains from one sample, sequenced in a study of blood T cell repertoires in COVID-19. Assay: immunoSEQ multiplex PCR; the TCRdb copy retains only in-frame clones and omits some. The sample holds 300,000 to 350,000 clones, about 89% seen once. Sequencing was done on a sample of peripheral blood. The receptor source for this set is a woman between 45 and 65 years old with COVID-19, enrolled during active disease. The CDR3 runs from the conserved cysteine through the conserved F or W. D genes are given only for firm matches. Clone sizes are given selectively: once, few, many, or a class where the clone is expanded.

clone size	V gene	CDR3 length	J gene	D gene	CDR3 DNA	CDR3 protein
once	TRBV18	19	TRBJ2-4	TRBD2	TGTGCCAGCTCACCCCTCGGTCGTAGCGGGAGGGCCCGTGAAAACATTCAGTACTTC	CASSPLGRSGRARENIQYF
-	TRBV30	11	TRBJ2-5	-	TGTGCCTGGCAATCAAAAGAGACCCAGTACTTC	CAWQSKETQYF
-	TRBV5-8	12	TRBJ2-3	-	TGTGCCAGCAGCTTTATCACAGATACGCAGTATTTT	CASSFITDTQYF
-	TRBV6-5	14	TRBJ2-7	TRBD1	TGTGCCAGCTTTCTGGACAGGGACGCCTACGAGCAGTACTTC	CASFLDRDAYEQYF
-	TRBV5-1	17	TRBJ2-1	TRBD2	TGCGCCAGCAGCTTTAAACTAGCGGGAGGGCCTGACAATGAGCAGTTCTTC	CASSFKLAGGPDNEQFF
-	TRBV27	14	TRBJ1-1	-	TGTGCCAGCAGTCCTCGCCGGGTAAACACTGAAGCTTTCTTT	CASSPRRVNTEAFF
once	TRBV30	13	TRBJ1-1	-	TGTGCCTGGAGTCGACCCCCGGGCACTGAAGCTTTCTTT	CAWSRPPGTEAFF
-	TRBV23-1	18	TRBJ2-1	-	TGCGCCAGCAGTCAACCCCGGGTTAGCGGAAGCTCCTACAATGAGCAGTTCTTC	CASSQPRVSGSSYNEQFF
-	TRBV7-9	15	TRBJ2-2	-	TGTGCCAGCAGCGGACGAGGGAGGAATACCGGGGAGCTGTTTTTT	CASSGRGRNTGELFF
-	TRBV18	14	TRBJ1-1	TRBD1	TGTGCCAGCTCACTTACGACAGGGAGGACTGAAGCTTTCTTT	CASSLTTGRTEAFF
-	TRBV4-2	13	TRBJ2-7	-	TGTGCCAGCAGCCAAGACAGGGGGAGGGAGCAGTACTTC	CASSQDRGREQYF
-	TRBV6-1	15	TRBJ2-1	TRBD2	TGTGCCAGCAGTGAAGTCGGGGGGTCGGCCAATGAGCAGTTCTTC	CASSEVGGSANEQFF
once	TRBV5-4	17	TRBJ2-1	TRBD2	TGTGCCATCCCCCATCATTCTACTAGCGGGCCTGGGAATGAGCAGTTCTTC	CAIPHHSTSGPGNEQFF
few	TRBV4-1	15	TRBJ2-2	TRBD1	TGCGCCAGCAGCCCTGGACAGGGGGCTATCGGGGAGCTGTTTTTT	CASSPGQGAIGELFF
-	TRBV5-1	14	TRBJ2-3	TRBD1	TGCGCCAGCAGCTCGGGACAGGGGAGAGATACGCAGTATTTT	CASSSGQGRDTQYF
-	TRBV6-2/TRBV6-3	18	TRBJ1-1	-	TGTGCCAGCAGTTACTCGACTGGCAGGGGAGGGTCGGGCACTGAAGCTTTCTTT	CASSYSTGRGGSGTEAFF
-	TRBV6-5	14	TRBJ1-2	-	TGTGCCAGCAGGCTTACAGGGTTTGCCTATGGCTACACCTTC	CASRLTGFAYGYTF
-	TRBV29-1	12	TRBJ1-1	TRBD1	TGCAGCGCCGACAGGGGGAACACTGAAGCTTTCTTT	CSADRGNTEAFF
few	TRBV2	14	TRBJ1-5	-	TGTGCCAGCAGTGGTACGGGAGGCTTTCAGCCCCAGCATTTT	CASSGTGGFQPQHF
-	TRBV4-1	12	TRBJ1-1	-	TGCGCCAGCAGCCAAGATGCGGAAGAAGCTTTCTTT	CASSQDAEEAFF
once	TRBV11-2	15	TRBJ1-4	-	TGTGCCAGCAGCTCAGGGGTGGCGGAAAATGAAAAACTGTTTTTT	CASSSGVAENEKLFF
-	TRBV19	14	TRBJ1-5	TRBD1	TGTGCCAGTAGTAACCAGGGGGCGAATCAGCCCCAGCATTTT	CASSNQGANQPQHF
-	TRBV24-1	15	TRBJ2-3	TRBD2	TGTGCCACCAGTGATCCCACTAGCGTCACAGATACGCAGTATTTT	CATSDPTSVTDTQYF
-	TRBV18	14	TRBJ2-5	-	TGTGCCAGCTCACCACCTCTAGACCAAGAGACCCAGTACTTC	CASSPPLDQETQYF
-	TRBV5-4	14	TRBJ2-1	-	TGTGCCAGCAGCCCGGGGGGCGGATACAATGAGCAGTTCTTC	CASSPGGGYNEQFF
-	TRBV20-1	11	TRBJ1-4	-	TGCAGTGCGAGGGTAGCCGAAAAACTGTTTTTT	CSARVAEKLFF
-	TRBV11-3	16	TRBJ2-1	TRBD2	TGTGCCAGCAGCTCACGGACTAGCGGGAGCTACAATGAGCAGTTCTTC	CASSSRTSGSYNEQFF
once	TRBV9	16	TRBJ1-3	TRBD1	TGTGCCAGCAGCACCGGACAGGGGGCGAATGGAAACACCATATATTTT	CASSTGQGANGNTIYF
-	TRBV19	16	TRBJ2-1	TRBD2	TGTGCCAGTAGTATGGCTCTAGCGGGATCCTACAATGAGCAGTTCTTC	CASSMALAGSYNEQFF
once	TRBV10-3	12	TRBJ2-1	-	TGTGCCATCAGTGAGTCCACAGGGGAGCAGTTCTTC	CAISESTGEQFF
-	TRBV6-5	15	TRBJ2-1	TRBD2	TGTGCCAGCACGGGTGGACTAGCGGGAGGATATGAGCAGTTCTTC	CASTGGLAGGYEQFF
-	TRBV19	12	TRBJ1-2	-	TGTGCCAGTAGTATCCACAGCTATGGCTACACCTTC	CASSIHSYGYTF
-	TRBV18	18	TRBJ1-5	TRBD1	TGTGCCAGCTCACCCCAGACAGGGGGCCGGGTCGGCAATCAGCCCCAGCATTTT	CASSPQTGGRVGNQPQHF
-	TRBV7-3	18	TRBJ2-1	TRBD2	TGTGCCAGCAGCCTTATTAAAGGACTAGCGGGAGTCAACAATGAGCAGTTCTTC	CASSLIKGLAGVNNEQFF
-	TRBV11-2	16	TRBJ2-2	TRBD2	TGTGCCAGCAGCTCCCGAGCGGGAGCGGGCACCGGGGAGCTGTTTTTT	CASSSRAGAGTGELFF
-	TRBV7-2	14	TRBJ1-5	-	TGTGCCAGCAGCCTAAGGAGTAGCAATCAGCCCCAGCATTTT	CASSLRSSNQPQHF
-	TRBV29-1	12	TRBJ2-1	-	TGCAGCGGCCTGGGGGGACACAATGAGCAGTTCTTC	CSGLGGHNEQFF
-	TRBV13	13	TRBJ2-1	-	TGTGCCAGCAGCCTACTAGACCACCTTGAGCAGTTCTTC	CASSLLDHLEQFF
-	TRBV5-4	13	TRBJ1-3	-	TGTGCCAGCAGCGGGGGGTTAAGAGACACCATATATTTT	CASSGGLRDTIYF